Sequencing of this TCR beta chain was carried out in a study of response to subunit inactivated influenza vaccine. Study findings and constraints: Seasonal influenza vaccination, on each occasion, was suggested by the authors to recruit few new T cells.

This clonotype was seen repeatedly, ten times or more. Its antigen is not identified. TCRdb analysed the RT-PCR reads with MiXCR anew, one entry per CDR3 protein. The top ten hold 10% to 13% of the sample, which has hundreds of thousands of distinct CDR3 sequences, approximately 10% seen once. Trimming shortened V by 0 bases and J by 4 bases, and 12 bases separated the two germline ends. The CDR3 runs to 15 residues. CDR1 and CDR2 (germline): ENHRY, SYGVKD. V usage is TRBV10-3 and J usage is TRBJ1-1, with D unresolved. This specimen was PBMCs from blood, taken on the day of vaccination. This TCR was recovered from a man aged 50-59 years who received an inactivated influenza vaccine. In DNA, the CDR3 is TGTGCCATCAGTGAGTCCGTATTGAGGCGCACTGAAGCTTTCTTT. The encoded protein is CAISESVLRRTEAFF.